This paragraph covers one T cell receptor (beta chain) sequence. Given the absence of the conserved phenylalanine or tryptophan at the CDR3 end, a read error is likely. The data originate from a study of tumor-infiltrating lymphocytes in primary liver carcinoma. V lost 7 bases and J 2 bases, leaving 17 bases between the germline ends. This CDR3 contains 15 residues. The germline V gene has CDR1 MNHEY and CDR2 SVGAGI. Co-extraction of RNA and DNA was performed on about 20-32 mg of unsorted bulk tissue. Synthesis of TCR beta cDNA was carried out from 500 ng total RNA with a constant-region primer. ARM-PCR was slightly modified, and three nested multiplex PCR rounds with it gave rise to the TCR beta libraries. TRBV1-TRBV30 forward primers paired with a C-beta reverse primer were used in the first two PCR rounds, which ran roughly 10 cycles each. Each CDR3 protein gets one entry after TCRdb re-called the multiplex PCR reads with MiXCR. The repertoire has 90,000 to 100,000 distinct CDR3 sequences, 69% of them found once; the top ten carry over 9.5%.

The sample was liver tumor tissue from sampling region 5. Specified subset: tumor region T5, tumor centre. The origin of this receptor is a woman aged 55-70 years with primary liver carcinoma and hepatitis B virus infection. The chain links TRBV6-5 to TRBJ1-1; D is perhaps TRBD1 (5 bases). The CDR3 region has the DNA TGTGCCAGCAAGCTAATGCAGGGAGGAAACACTGAAGCTTTCGTT. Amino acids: CASKLMQGGNTEAFV.